This T cell receptor (beta chain) originates from a study of T cells in Graves' hyperthyroidism and ophthalmopathy. General study points: The model anticipated ophthalmopathy a median approximately 6.5 months pre-onset.

PBMCs stemmed from 10 ml fresh peripheral blood. As to this clonotype: Its antigen is as yet unknown.

Amplification targeted TCR beta CDR3 regions from RNA transcripts. A first-round RT-PCR of the TCR CDR3 used the HTBI primer set. A single record per CDR3 protein comes from TCRdb applying MiXCR to the multiplex PCR reads. The sample comprises 330,000 or so distinct CDR3 sequences, about a sixth of which are singletons, and roughly 16% rests with the top ten. The sample taken for sequencing was blood. This receptor was identified in a woman in her forties with Graves' ophthalmopathy.

The CDR3 sequence is CSANPVAGAGETQYF. The CDR3, as DNA: TGCAGTGCTAATCCTGTAGCGGGAGCCGGGGAGACCCAGTACTTC. The J gene is TRBJ2-5, the V gene TRBV20-1; 9 positions agree with TRBD2. The germline gives CDR1 DFQATT, CDR2 SNEGSKA (reference sequence). V shed 4 bases, J shed 5 bases, and the junction held 11 bases outside the gene matches. This CDR3 comprises 15 residues.